The clone carrying this T cell receptor (beta chain) occurred many times. Its target is not known. This sample was taken from a study of CD8 T cells in ankylosing spondylitis. Study results and caveats: Apparently characteristic of ankylosing spondylitis blood was a TCR beta motif (eight highly homologous variants).

Trimming removed 1 base at V and 4 bases at J, with 11 bases between. CDR1 is SQVTM and CDR2 is ANQGSEA in the germline V gene. The CDR3 loop spans 14 amino acids. TCRdb called the 5' RACE reads again in MiXCR, with one record for every CDR3 protein. Altogether 100,000 or so distinct CDR3 sequences are present, roughly 8.8% being singletons, with the ten largest covering about a third. The rearrangement uses TRBV29-1 and TRBJ2-1, with no clear D. This TCR was recovered from a male donor with ankylosing spondylitis. Sequencing was carried out using blood, either unsorted or a sorted T cell fraction (not recorded which). CDR3 sequence reads: CSVEGVTKYNEQFF. CDR3 nucleotide sequence: TGCAGCGTTGAAGGTGTTACAAAGTACAATGAGCAGTTCTTC.